The text below deals with one T cell receptor beta chain. The sample originates from a study of blood T cell repertoires in COVID-19. V was pared by 5 bases and J by 4 bases, with 4 bases of the junction left unmatched. The CDR3 totals 13 residues. CDR1 and CDR2 from the germline V gene are MNHEY and SVGAGI. Original handling: Scientists estimated how many nucleated cells there were by amplifying reference gene primers. Sequenced by immunoSEQ multiplex PCR; TCRdb stores in-frame clones only, minus some. The DNA was the basis for D and trimming; V, J and clone size are from that table. The repertoire holds some 130,000 clones, with about 80% as singletons.

The sample consisted of peripheral blood. The gene calls are TRBV6-5 and TRBJ2-5; TRBD2 aligns across 7 bases. The source is a human donor in a cohort sampled during active COVID-19. CDR3 sequence reads: CASSLGLGETQYF. The CDR3 nucleotides are TGTGCCAGCAGTCTAGGACTAGGAGAGACCCAGTACTTC.